One and the same sample provided the 14 T cell receptor beta chains below, sequenced in a study of T cells after yellow fever vaccination (dated by TCRdb to between 2018 and 2020). The sample's treatment or condition label is to be understood as: live attenuated yellow fever vaccine strain. Library generation was performed with 5' RACE. Sequencing used an Illumina HiSeq 2500. TCRdb applied fastp at Q25 and MiXCR to the public reads, then kept only in-frame beta chains. One record per CDR3 amino acid sequence lists the most common genes and DNA. This sample holds some 110,000 distinct CDR3 sequences; roughly 6.7% were observed only once. 2.5% of the sample goes to the ten largest clones. The sample consisted of CD4+ T cells sorted from PBMCs, taken 10 days after the first yellow fever vaccination. These receptors were obtained from a man aged 18 to 29 who received the YFV17D yellow fever vaccine.

In this sample, this clonotype turned up a few times. The chain combines TRBV30 with TRBJ2-5; D is unresolved. From germline, CDR1 is GTSNPN and CDR2 SVGIG (reference sequence). V was shortened by 0 bases and J by 4 bases, with 15 bases between the two germline ends. The CDR3 contains 15 residues. The CDR3 reads CAWSVNGGKGETQYF. The CDR3, as DNA: TGTGCCTGGAGTGTAAACGGTGGGAAAGGAGAGACCCAGTACTTC.

The chain links TRBV19 to TRBJ2-5; perhaps TRBD2 as D (5 bases). In germline, CDR1 is LNHDA, CDR2 SQIVND (reference sequence). The CDR3 has 14 amino acids. Trimming shortened V by 5 bases and J by 3 bases, and 13 bases separated the two germline ends. CDR3 DNA: TGTGCCAGTAGTCCAGGACGGAGGAAAGAGACCCAGTACTTC. Encoded protein: CASSPGRRKETQYF. The full variable domain, with the rest looked up from reference TRBV19 and TRBJ2-5, is DGGITQSPKYLFRKEGQNVTLSCEQNLNHDAMYWYRQDPGQGLRLIYYSQIVNDFQKGDIAEGYSVSREKKESFPLTVTSAQKNPTAFYLCASSPGRRKETQYFGPGTRLLVL.

In this sample, this clonotype turned up many times. The chain recombines TRBV7-2 with TRBJ1-2; no firm D call. The CDR3 contains 12 residues. Looked up from germline, CDR1 is SGHTA and CDR2 is FQGNSA. Trimming stripped 3 bases from V and 2 bases from J, with 4 bases between. Here the CDR3 DNA reads TGTGCCAGCAGCTTTCAGAACTATGGCTACACCTTC. Protein product: CASSFQNYGYTF.

Ten or more counts support this clonotype. The genes are TRBV20-1 and TRBJ2-1; a weak D match, TRBD1 (6 bases). Between the trimmed V and J ends, which lost 3 bases and 12 bases, there was a span of 24 bases. The CDR3 contains 15 residues. CDR1 is DFQATT and CDR2 is SNEGSKA in the germline V gene (reference sequence). The CDR3 sequence is CSASTPDSPTPGQFF. The CDR3 nucleotides read TGCAGTGCTAGTACCCCGGACAGTCCTACACCGGGGCAGTTCTTC.

The V and J genes are TRBV5-1 and TRBJ2-7, with a tentative D call TRBD2 (5 bases). V dropped 3 bases and J dropped 1 base, with 14 bases sitting between them. The CDR3 has 15 residues. Per germline, CDR1 SGHRS and CDR2 YFSETQ. CDR3 amino acids: CASSSYRGMSYEQYF. Here the CDR3 DNA reads TGCGCCAGCAGCTCCTACCGGGGAATGTCCTACGAGCAGTACTTC.

The chain carries TRBV7-2 and TRBJ2-5, with D possibly being TRBD2 (6 bases). Germline CDR1 is SGHTA and CDR2 is FQGNSA. This CDR3 is 14 amino acids long. Trimming stripped 5 bases from V and 5 bases from J, with 15 bases between. The CDR3 DNA follows: TGTGCCAGCAGCACGGGACTCCATGGGGAGACCCAGTACTTC. Translation gives CASSTGLHGETQYF.

There are many counts of this clonotype. The J gene is TRBJ2-1, the V gene TRBV9; 10 bases line up with TRBD2. J gave up 4 bases and V 4 bases, and 5 bases lay outside the gene matches. Germline V gives CDR1 SGDLS, CDR2 YYNGEE. This CDR3 is built from 15 residues. CDR3 protein: CASSFSGGPYNEQFF. CDR3 DNA: TGTGCCAGCAGCTTTAGCGGGGGGCCATACAATGAGCAGTTCTTC.

This clonotype was counted only a few times. The rearrangement links TRBV20-1 to TRBJ2-1; 9 positions agree with TRBD1. The CDR3 totals 14 residues. Germline V gene sequence: CDR1 DFQATT, CDR2 SNEGSKA (reference sequence). V lost 3 bases and J lost 3; bases outside the gene matches: 3. CDR3 DNA sequence: TGCAGTGCTAGGGGGACAGGGAACTACAATGAGCAGTTCTTC. Translated, it gives CSARGTGNYNEQFF.

This clonotype occurred many times. This chain links TRBV7-9 with TRBJ2-4; D unclear. CDR3 length equals 17 residues. V lost 1 base and J 0 bases, leaving 13 bases between the germline ends. Germline lookup yields CDR1 SEHNR and CDR2 FQNEAQ (reference sequence). CDR3 coding DNA: TGTGCCAGCAGCTTAGGGGTCGGCCAACTAGCCAAAAACATTCAGTACTTC. Protein: CASSLGVGQLAKNIQYF.

On this clonotype: A clone one base away is much larger, so this may be a read error. The chain is built from TRBV10-3 and TRBJ1-1; weak D call: TRBD1 (6 bases). The CDR3 sequence is 13 residues long. Looked up from germline, CDR1 is ENHRY and CDR2 is SYGVKD. The DNA for the CDR3 is TGTGCCACCAGATACAGGGCTGACACTGAAGCTTACTTT. The encoded protein is CATRYRADTEAYF.

This clonotype was observed at least ten times. The chain carries TRBV15 and TRBJ1-2; D may be TRBD1 (5 bases). Per the germline V gene, CDR1 is LNHNV and CDR2 is YYDKDF (reference sequence). The CDR3 sequence is 15 residues long. The V and J ends lost 4 bases and 2 bases respectively, with 14 bases between them. The CDR3 loop reads CATSTQGEANYGYTF. As DNA, the CDR3 is TGTGCCACCAGCACTCAGGGAGAGGCAAACTATGGCTACACCTTC.

This clonotype was counted ten times or more. The gene calls are TRBV29-1 and TRBJ1-5; 8 positions agree with TRBD1. CDR1 and CDR2 (germline): SQVTM, ANQGSEA. V shed 6 bases and J 4 bases; nucleotides not matched to a gene: 8. This CDR3 contains 14 residues. CDR3 in amino acids: CSVTMGQANQPQHF. The CDR3 region has the DNA TGCAGCGTAACAATGGGACAGGCTAATCAGCCCCAGCATTTT.

This clonotype occurred many times. The rearrangement joins TRBV9 to TRBJ1-5, with D unresolved. The CDR3 contains 14 residues. V was shortened by 0 bases and J by 5 bases, with 9 bases between the two germline ends. In germline, CDR1 is SGDLS, CDR2 YYNGEE. CDR3 residues: CASSVGPIDQPQHF. The CDR3 region has the DNA TGTGCCAGCAGCGTAGGGCCAATCGATCAGCCCCAGCATTTT.

This clonotype showed up many times. The rearrangement uses TRBV5-1 and TRBJ1-1; 7 bases agree with TRBD1. Germline V gene data show CDR1 as SGHRS and CDR2 as YFSETQ. J lost 5 bases, V lost 0 bases, and 7 bases had no gene match. The CDR3 consists of 15 residues. DNA of the CDR3: TGCGCCAGCAGCTTGGAGGGGACAGATACAACTGAAGCTTTCTTT. It is translated as CASSLEGTDTTEAFF.